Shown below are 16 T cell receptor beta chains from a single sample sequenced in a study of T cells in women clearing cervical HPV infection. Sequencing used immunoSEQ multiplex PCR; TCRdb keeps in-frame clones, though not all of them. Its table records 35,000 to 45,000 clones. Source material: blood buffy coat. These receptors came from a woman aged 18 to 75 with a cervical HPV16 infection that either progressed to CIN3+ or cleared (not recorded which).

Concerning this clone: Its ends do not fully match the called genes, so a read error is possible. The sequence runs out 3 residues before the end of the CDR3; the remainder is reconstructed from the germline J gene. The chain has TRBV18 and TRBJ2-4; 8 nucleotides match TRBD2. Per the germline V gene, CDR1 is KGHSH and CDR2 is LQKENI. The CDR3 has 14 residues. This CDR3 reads CASSAPGGAHGQYF. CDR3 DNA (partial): TGTGCCAGCTCAGCACCCGGGGGGGCGCATGGT.

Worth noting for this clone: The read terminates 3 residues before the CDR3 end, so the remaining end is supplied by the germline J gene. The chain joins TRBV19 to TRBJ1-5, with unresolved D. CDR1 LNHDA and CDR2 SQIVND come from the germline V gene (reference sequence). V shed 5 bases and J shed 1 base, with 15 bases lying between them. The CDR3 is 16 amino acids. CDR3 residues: CASSDPFGGSNQPQHF. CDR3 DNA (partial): TGTGCCAGTAGTGACCCCTTCGGAGGGAGCAATCAGCCC.

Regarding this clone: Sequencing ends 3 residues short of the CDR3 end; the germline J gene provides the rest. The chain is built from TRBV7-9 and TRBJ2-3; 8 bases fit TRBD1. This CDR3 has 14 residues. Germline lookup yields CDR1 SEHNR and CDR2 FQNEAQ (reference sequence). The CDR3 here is CASSQDRAQETQYF. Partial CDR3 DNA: TGTGCCAGCAGCCAGGACAGGGCACAAGAGACG.

The sequenced CDR3 bases are TGTGCCAGCAGCCGAGTCAGAGACTATGGC. Amino acids: CASSRVRDYG. The complete CDR3 reads CASSRVRDYGYTF. V and J are TRBV7-2 and TRBJ1-2; D remains ambiguous. The CDR3 extends 3 residues past the end of the read, so its final part is completed from the germline J gene. CDR1 is SGHTA and CDR2 is FQGNSA in the germline V gene. The CDR3 loop spans 13 amino acids. Trimming removed 5 bases at V and 3 bases at J, with 10 bases between.

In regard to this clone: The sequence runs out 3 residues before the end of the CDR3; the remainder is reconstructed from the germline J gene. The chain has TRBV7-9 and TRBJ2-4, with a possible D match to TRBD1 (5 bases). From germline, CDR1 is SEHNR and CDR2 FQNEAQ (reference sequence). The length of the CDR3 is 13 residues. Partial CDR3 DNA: TGTGCCAGCAGCTTAGTAGCAGGGATGGGT. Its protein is CASSLVAGMG. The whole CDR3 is CASSLVAGMGQYF.

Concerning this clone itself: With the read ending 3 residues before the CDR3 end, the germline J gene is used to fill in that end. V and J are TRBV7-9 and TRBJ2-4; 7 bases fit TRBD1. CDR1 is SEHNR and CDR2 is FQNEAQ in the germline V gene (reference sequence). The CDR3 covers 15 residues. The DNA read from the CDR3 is TGTGCCAGCAGCCCCTCGGGACAGAATAACTATGGT. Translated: CASSPSGQNNYG. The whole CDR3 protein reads CASSPSGQNNYGQYF.

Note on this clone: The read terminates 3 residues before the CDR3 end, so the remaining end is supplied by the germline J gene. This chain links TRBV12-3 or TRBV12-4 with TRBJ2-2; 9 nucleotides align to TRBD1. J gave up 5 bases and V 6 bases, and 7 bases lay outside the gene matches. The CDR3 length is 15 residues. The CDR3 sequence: CASRAGTGRTGELFF. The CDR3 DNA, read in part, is TGTGCCAGCAGGGCCGGGACAGGGAGGACCGGGGAG.

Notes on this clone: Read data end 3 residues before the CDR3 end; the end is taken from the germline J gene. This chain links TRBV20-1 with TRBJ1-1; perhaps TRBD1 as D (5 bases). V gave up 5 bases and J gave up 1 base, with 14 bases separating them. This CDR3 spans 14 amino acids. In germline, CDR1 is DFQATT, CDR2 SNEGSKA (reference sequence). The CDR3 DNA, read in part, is TGCAGTGCTTTTGTGGGGGGTGGGAACACTGAA. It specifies CSAFVGGGNTE. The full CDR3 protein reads CSAFVGGGNTEAFF.

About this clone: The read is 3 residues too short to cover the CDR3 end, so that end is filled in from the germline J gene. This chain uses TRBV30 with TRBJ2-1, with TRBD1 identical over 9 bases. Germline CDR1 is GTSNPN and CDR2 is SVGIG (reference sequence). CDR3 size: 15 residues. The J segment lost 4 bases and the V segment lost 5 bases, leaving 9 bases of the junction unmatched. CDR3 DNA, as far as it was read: TGTGCCTGGTCAGCAGGGGACAGGGCGTACAATGAG. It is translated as CAWSAGDRAYNE. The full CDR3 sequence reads CAWSAGDRAYNEQFF.

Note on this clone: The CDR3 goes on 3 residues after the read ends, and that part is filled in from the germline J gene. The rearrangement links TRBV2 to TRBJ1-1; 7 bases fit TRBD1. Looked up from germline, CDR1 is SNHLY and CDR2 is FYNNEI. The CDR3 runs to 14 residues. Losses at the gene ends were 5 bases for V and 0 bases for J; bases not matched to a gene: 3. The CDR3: CASSSTGLNTEAFF. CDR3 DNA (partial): TGTGCCAGCAGTTCGACAGGGCTGAACACTGAA.

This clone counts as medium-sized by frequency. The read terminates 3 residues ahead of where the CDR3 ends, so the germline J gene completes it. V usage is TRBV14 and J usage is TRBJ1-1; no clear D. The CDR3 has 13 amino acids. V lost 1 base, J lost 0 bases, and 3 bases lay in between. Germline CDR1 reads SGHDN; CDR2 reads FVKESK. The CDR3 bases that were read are TGTGCCAGCAGCCAAGCTCTGAACACTGAA. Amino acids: CASSQALNTE. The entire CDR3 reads CASSQALNTEAFF.

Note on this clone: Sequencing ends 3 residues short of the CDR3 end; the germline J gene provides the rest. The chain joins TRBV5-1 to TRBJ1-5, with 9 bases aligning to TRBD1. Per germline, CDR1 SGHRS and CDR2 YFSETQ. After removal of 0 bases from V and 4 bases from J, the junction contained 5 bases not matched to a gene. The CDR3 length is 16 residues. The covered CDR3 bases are TGCGCCAGCAGCTTGGGGACAGGGGATATTAATCAGCCC. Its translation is CASSLGTGDINQP. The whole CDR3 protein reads CASSLGTGDINQPQHF.

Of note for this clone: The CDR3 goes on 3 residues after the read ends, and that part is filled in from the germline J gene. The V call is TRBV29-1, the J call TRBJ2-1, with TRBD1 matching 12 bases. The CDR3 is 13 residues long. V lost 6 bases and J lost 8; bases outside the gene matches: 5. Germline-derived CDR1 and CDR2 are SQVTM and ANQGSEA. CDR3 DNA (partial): TGCAGCGTCCGGGACAGGGGGCCCCATGAG. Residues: CSVRDRGPHE. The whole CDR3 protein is CSVRDRGPHEQFF.

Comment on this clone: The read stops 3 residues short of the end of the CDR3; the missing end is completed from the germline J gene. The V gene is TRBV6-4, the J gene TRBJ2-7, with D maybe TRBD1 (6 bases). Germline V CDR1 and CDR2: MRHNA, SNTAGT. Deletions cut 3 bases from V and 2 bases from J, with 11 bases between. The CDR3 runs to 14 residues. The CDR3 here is CASSDTRTAYEQYF. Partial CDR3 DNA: TGTGCCAGCAGTGATACTCGGACAGCCTACGAG.

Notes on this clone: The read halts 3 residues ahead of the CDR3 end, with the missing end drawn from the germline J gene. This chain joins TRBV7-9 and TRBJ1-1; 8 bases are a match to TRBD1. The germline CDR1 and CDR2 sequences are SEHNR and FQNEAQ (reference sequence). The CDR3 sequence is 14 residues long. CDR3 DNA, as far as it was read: TGTGCCAGCAGCTTATCAGGACAGGGAGGAGAA. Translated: CASSLSGQGGE. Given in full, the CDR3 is CASSLSGQGGEAFF.

CDR3 DNA, as far as it was read: TGTGCCAGCTCACAAAGGGGGCGGGACAATGAG. Protein product: CASSQRGRDNE. The full CDR3 protein reads CASSQRGRDNEQFF. V and J are TRBV18 and TRBJ2-1; 7 positions match TRBD1. The sequenced fragment ends 3 residues before the CDR3 boundary, so the rest is inferred from the germline J gene. Unmatched junction bases numbered 5, after V lost 4 bases and J lost 5 bases. The CDR3 has 14 amino acids. The germline V gene has CDR1 KGHSH and CDR2 LQKENI. The complete variable domain, with remaining parts taken from reference TRBV18 and TRBJ2-1, reads NAGVMQNPRHLVRRRGQEARLRCSPMKGHSHVYWYRQLPEEGLKFMVYLQKENIIDESGMPKERFSAEFPKEGPSILRIQQVVRGDSAAYFCASSQRGRDNEQFFGPGTRLTVL.